This entry lists 12 T cell receptor beta chains sequenced from one sample in a study of identical twins. MiXCR, applied by TCRdb to the 5' RACE reads, yields one record per CDR3 protein. The sample has about 890,000 distinct CDR3 sequences, around 12% seen once. These data were also reused for a study on yellow fever vaccine responses in identical twins.

What was sequenced was PBMCs. The receptors stem from a woman aged 18 to 35 in good health.

The rearrangement links TRBV2 to TRBJ2-2; D perhaps matches TRBD1 (6 bases). Trimming took 5 bases from V and 8 from J, leaving 15 bases between them. The CDR3 totals 14 residues. Per the germline V gene, CDR1 is SNHLY and CDR2 is FYNNEI. This chain's CDR3 is CASSKTGFTGELFF. The CDR3 nucleotides are TGTGCCAGCAGTAAAACAGGGTTTACTGGGGAGCTGTTTTTT.

This clonotype was seen a few times. For the CDR3, the DNA is TGTGCCAGCAGGACGGACAGGGGGCGAGGCACTGAAGCTTTCTTT. Protein: CASRTDRGRGTEAFF. The chain has TRBV12-3 or TRBV12-4 and TRBJ1-1; 11 positions agree with TRBD1. The J segment lost 4 bases and the V segment lost 6 bases, leaving 7 bases of the junction unmatched. The CDR3 loop spans 15 amino acids.

The chain uses TRBV11-2 and TRBJ2-5; 7 bases are shared with TRBD2. Germline CDR1 and CDR2: SGHAT and FQNNGV. The length of the CDR3 is 16 residues. V was pared by 0 bases and J by 2 bases, with 6 bases of the junction left unmatched. In DNA form, the CDR3 reads TGTGCCAGCAGCTTAGACGGGGGGATTTCACAAGAGACCCAGTACTTC. Encoded protein: CASSLDGGISQETQYF.

This clonotype was counted only a few times. J is TRBJ2-1 and V is TRBV2; 9 bases are a match to TRBD1. The length of the CDR3 is 15 residues. V dropped 7 bases and J dropped 2; count of bases not matched to a gene: 6. Looked up from germline, CDR1 is SNHLY and CDR2 is FYNNEI. DNA for the CDR3: TGTGCCAGCAATAACAGGGGGCGAACCTACAATGAGCAGTTCTTC. Translating gives CASNNRGRTYNEQFF.

This clonotype has more than one count but fewer than ten. The chain has TRBV5-1 and TRBJ2-5; D gene unclear. This CDR3 contains 13 residues. Trimming left V 4 bases short and J 8 bases short, with 15 bases between. The germline V gene encodes CDR1 SGHRS and CDR2 YFSETQ. The CDR3 coding sequence is TGCGCCAGCAGCAGCCTCCAAAAGAATACCCAGTACTTC. Protein product: CASSSLQKNTQYF.

The chain is built from TRBV11-2 and TRBJ2-5; perhaps TRBD1 as D (6 bases). The CDR3 length is 13 residues. Germline V gives CDR1 SGHAT, CDR2 FQNNGV. Trimming left V 5 bases short and J 4 bases short, with 11 bases between. CDR3: CASSVGHGETQYF. CDR3 DNA: TGTGCCAGCAGCGTGGGACACGGAGAGACCCAGTACTTC.

The rearrangement joins TRBV10-3 to TRBJ1-1; 8 nucleotides line up with TRBD1. The CDR3 totals 14 residues. After removal of 7 bases from V and 1 base from J, the junction contained 5 bases not matched to a gene. Germline V gives CDR1 ENHRY, CDR2 SYGVKD. CDR3 residues: CAIKSDRGNTEAFF. In nucleotides, the CDR3 is TGTGCCATCAAATCCGACAGGGGGAACACTGAAGCTTTCTTT.

There are a few counts of this clonotype. The gene calls are TRBV6-2 or TRBV6-3 and TRBJ1-5; D may be TRBD1 (5 bases). V was cut by 7 bases and J by 4 bases, with 11 bases left in between. Germline CDR1 MNHEY, CDR2 SVGEGT. The CDR3 totals 13 residues. CDR3 bases: TGTGCCAGCAAGGGGCCGTTTAATCAGCCCCAGCATTTT. This translates into CASKGPFNQPQHF.

This clonotype was recorded a few times. The V gene is TRBV20-1, the J gene TRBJ2-7, with D hard to call. The V gene lost 4 bases and the J gene lost 1 base, with 5 bases spanning the gap. The germline V gene has CDR1 DFQATT and CDR2 SNEGSKA (reference sequence). The CDR3 is 11 amino acids. CDR3 coding DNA: TGCAGTGCTAAAGGGTCCTACGAGCAGTACTTC. Its translation is CSAKGSYEQYF.

This clonotype was observed a few times. The CDR3 reads CASSSGPRYEQYF. DNA for the CDR3: TGTGCCAGCAGTTCGGGACCCCGCTACGAGCAGTACTTC. The chain uses TRBV28 and TRBJ2-7; the D call may be TRBD1 or TRBD2 (5 bases each). V lost 4 bases and J 3 bases, leaving 10 bases between the germline ends. CDR1 and CDR2 from the germline V gene are MDHEN and SYDVKM. This CDR3 has 13 amino acids. Combining the CDR3 with reference TRBV28 and TRBJ2-7 gives the whole variable domain DVKVTQSSRYLVKRTGEKVFLECVQDMDHENMFWYRQDPGLGLRLIYFSYDVKMKEKGDIPEGYSVSREKKERFSLILESASTNQTSMYLCASSSGPRYEQYFGPGTRLTVT.

The CDR3 loop reads CSARMAGVETQYF. The CDR3 DNA is TGCAGTGCTAGAATGGCAGGGGTAGAGACCCAGTACTTC. The genes are TRBV20-1 and TRBJ2-5, with D maybe TRBD1 (6 bases). V lost 2 bases and J lost 4, with 11 bases in between. The CDR3 covers 13 residues. The germline V gene has CDR1 DFQATT and CDR2 SNEGSKA (reference sequence).

This clonotype was detected only a few times. The V call is TRBV7-8, the J call TRBJ2-3; D uncertain. Trimming removed 7 bases at V and 1 base at J, with 21 bases between. There are 17 residues in the CDR3. Germline lookup yields CDR1 SGHVS and CDR2 FQNEAQ. The CDR3 region is CASTTPPSPVGTDTQYF. For the CDR3, the DNA is TGTGCCAGCACCACCCCGCCTTCACCAGTGGGCACAGATACGCAGTATTTT.